The clone carrying this TCR beta chain was picked up a small number of times. Its target is unknown. This sample stems from a study of beta chain features in type 1 diabetes. The study, taken as a whole, reports: Moderate but significant shortening of TCRB CDR3s was recorded in all four CD4+ subsets from Type 1 diabetes patients. A closer apparent resemblance between naive, central memory and Treg TCRB repertoires was seen in patients than in healthy donors.

The study reverse transcribed the entire isolated RNA, so it sequenced expressed TCRB transcripts. About 3.57 million reads, on average, came from each naive, central memory and regulatory T cell sample. Using immunoSEQ multiplex PCR, the repertoire was profiled, and TCRdb retains in-frame clones only, with some absent. In the table there are 600,000 or so clones, more than 12% of which are singletons. The CDR3 is 15 residues long. Germline CDR1 reads SQVTM; CDR2 reads ANQGSEA. V shed 7 bases and J 6 bases; nucleotides not matched to a gene: 13. Averaging around 110 mL, one heparinised blood draw came from each individual donor. CD4+ cells of the naive, central memory, regulatory and stem cell-like memory types were sorted via CD45RO/CCR7/CD25/CD127/CD95/CD27.

The rearrangement uses TRBV29-1 and TRBJ2-1, with TRBD2 matching 9 bases. The TCR comes from a man aged 18 to 29 with type 1 diabetes. Sequencing input: naive CD4+ T cells from blood. Here the CDR3 DNA reads TGCAGCGCTCTCGGGCGGGAGGGCCCCGGCAATGAGCAGTTCTTC. Protein sequence: CSALGREGPGNEQFF.